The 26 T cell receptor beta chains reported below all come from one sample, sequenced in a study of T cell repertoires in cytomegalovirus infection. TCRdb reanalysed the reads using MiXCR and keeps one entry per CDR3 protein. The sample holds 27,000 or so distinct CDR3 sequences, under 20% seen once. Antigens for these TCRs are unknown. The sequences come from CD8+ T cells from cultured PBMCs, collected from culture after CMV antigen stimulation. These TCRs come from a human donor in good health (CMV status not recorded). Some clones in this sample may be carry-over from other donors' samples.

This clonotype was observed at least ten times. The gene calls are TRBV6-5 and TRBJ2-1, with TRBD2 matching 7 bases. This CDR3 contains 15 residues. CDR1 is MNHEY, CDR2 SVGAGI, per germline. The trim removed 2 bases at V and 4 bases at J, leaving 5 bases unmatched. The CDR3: CASSYRGSGYNEQFF. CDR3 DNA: TGTGCCAGCAGTTACCGCGGGAGTGGTTACAATGAGCAGTTCTTC.

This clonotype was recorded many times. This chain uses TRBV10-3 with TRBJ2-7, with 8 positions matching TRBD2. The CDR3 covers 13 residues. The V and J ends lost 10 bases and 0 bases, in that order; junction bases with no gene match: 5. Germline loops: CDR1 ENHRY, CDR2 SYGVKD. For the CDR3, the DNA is TGTGCCACCGCAGCGGGGGACTCCTACGAGCAGTACTTC. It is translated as CATAAGDSYEQYF.

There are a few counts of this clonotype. The CDR3 loop reads CASSLYIPYSGANVLTF. CDR3 in DNA: TGTGCCAGCAGTTTATATATCCCCTACTCTGGGGCCAACGTCCTGACTTTC. The chain is built from TRBV28 and TRBJ2-6, with D hard to call. This CDR3 contains 17 residues. V lost 1 base, J lost 0 bases, and 10 bases lay in between. Germline assignment: CDR1 MDHEN and CDR2 SYDVKM.

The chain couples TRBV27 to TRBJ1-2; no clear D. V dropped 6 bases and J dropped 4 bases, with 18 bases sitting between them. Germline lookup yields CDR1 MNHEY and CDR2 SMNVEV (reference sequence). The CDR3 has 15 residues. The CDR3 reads CASSPFEVAFYGYTF. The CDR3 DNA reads TGTGCCAGCAGCCCCTTCGAAGTAGCTTTCTATGGCTACACCTTC.

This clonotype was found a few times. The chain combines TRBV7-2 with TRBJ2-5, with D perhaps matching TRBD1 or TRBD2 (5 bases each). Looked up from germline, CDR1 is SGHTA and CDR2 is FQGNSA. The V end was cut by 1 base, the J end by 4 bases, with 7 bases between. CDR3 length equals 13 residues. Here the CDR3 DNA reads TGTGCCAGCAGCTTAGGAGGGGTAGAGACCCAGTACTTC. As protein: CASSLGGVETQYF.

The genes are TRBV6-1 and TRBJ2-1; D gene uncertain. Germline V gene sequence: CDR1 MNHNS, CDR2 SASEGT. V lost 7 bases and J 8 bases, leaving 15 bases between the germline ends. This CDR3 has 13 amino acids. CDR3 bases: TGTGCCAGCACCCCGACCCTATGGGATGAGCAGTTCTTC. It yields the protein CASTPTLWDEQFF.

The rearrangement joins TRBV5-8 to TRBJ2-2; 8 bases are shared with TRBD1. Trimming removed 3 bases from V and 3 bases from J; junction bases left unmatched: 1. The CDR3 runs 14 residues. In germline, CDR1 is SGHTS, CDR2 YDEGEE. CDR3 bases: TGTGCCAGCAGCTGGGGACAGGACACCGGGGAGCTGTTTTTT. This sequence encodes CASSWGQDTGELFF.

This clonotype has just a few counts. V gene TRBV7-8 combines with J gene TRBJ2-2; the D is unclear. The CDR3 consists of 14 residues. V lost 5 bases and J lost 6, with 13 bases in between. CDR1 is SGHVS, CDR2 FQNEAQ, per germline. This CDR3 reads CASSRMTGSGELFF. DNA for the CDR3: TGTGCCAGCAGCCGGATGACGGGTTCCGGGGAGCTGTTTTTT.

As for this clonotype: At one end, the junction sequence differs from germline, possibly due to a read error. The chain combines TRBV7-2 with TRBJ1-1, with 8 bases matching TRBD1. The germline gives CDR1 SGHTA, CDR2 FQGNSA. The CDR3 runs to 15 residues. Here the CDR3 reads CASSLKTGVNSEAFF. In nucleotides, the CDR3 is TGTGCCAGCAGCTTAAAGACAGGGGTGAACTCTGAAGCTTTCTTT.

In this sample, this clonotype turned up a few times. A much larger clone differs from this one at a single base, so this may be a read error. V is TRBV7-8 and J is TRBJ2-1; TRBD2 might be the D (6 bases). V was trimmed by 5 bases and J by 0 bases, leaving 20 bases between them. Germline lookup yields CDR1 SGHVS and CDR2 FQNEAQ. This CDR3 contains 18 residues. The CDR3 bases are TGTGCCAGCAGCCCAAGGCGGTTAGCGGATTCCTCCTACAATGAGCAGTTCTTC. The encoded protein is CASSPRRLADSSYNEQFF.

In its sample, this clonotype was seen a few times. The CDR3 sequence is CASRAGTAYTGELFF. In DNA, the CDR3 is TGTGCCAGCAGGGCAGGGACAGCGTACACCGGGGAGCTGTTTTTT. The rearrangement joins TRBV27 to TRBJ2-2; 7 nucleotides agree with TRBD1. The CDR3 has 15 residues. Trimming took 6 bases from V and 3 from J; bases not matched to a gene: 7. The germline V gene has CDR1 MNHEY and CDR2 SMNVEV (reference sequence).

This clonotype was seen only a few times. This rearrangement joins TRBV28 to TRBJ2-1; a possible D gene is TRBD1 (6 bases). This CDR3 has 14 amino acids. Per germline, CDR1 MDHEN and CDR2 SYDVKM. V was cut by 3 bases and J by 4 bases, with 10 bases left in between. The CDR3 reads CASSFRDIYNEQFF. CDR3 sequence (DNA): TGTGCCAGCAGTTTCCGGGACATATACAATGAGCAGTTCTTC.

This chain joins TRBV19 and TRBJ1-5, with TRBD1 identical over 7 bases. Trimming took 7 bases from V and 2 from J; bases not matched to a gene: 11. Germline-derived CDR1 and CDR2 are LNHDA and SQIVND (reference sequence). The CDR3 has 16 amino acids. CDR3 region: CASISLRDRGNQPQHF. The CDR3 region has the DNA TGTGCCAGTATCTCTCTCCGAGACAGGGGCAATCAGCCCCAGCATTTT.

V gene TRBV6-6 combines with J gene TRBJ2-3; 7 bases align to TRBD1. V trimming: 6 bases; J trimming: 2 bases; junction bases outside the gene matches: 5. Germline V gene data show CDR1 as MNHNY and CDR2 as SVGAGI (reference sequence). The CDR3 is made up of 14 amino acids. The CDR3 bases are TGTGCCAGCAGCTCAGGGGGTTTCACAGATACGCAGTATTTT. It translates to CASSSGGFTDTQYF.

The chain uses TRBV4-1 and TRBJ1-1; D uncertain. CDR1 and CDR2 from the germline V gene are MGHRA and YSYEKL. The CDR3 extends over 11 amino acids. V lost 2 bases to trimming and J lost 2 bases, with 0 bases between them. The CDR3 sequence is CASSQNTEAFF. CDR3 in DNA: TGCGCCAGCAGCCAAAACACTGAAGCTTTCTTT.

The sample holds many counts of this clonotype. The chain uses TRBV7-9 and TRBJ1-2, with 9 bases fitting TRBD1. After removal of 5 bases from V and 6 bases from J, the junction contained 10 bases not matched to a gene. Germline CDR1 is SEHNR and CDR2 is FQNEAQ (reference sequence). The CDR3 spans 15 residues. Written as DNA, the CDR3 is TGTGCCAGCAGCCCGTCCCGGGACAGGGTGAATGGCTACACCTTC. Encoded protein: CASSPSRDRVNGYTF.

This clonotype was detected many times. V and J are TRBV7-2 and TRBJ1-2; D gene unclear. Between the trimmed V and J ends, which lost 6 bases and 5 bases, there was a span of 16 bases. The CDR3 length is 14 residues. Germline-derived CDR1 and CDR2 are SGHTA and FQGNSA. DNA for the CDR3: TGTGCCAGCAGGTTGAAGGCCCTAAAGTATGGCTACACCTTC. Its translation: CASRLKALKYGYTF.

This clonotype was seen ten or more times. CDR3 coding DNA: TGTGCCATCAGCATTAAGTACGAGCAGTACTTC. It is translated as CAISIKYEQYF. This chain links TRBV10-3 with TRBJ2-7; D unresolved. The V gene's germline CDR1 is ENHRY and CDR2 SYGVKD. The CDR3 totals 11 residues. Trimming left V 6 bases short and J 4 bases short, with 7 bases between.

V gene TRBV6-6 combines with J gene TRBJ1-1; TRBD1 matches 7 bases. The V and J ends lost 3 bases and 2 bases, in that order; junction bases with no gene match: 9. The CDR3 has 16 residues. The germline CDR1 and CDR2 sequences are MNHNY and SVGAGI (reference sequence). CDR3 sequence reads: CASSYSPRQGNTEAFF. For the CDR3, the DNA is TGTGCCAGCAGTTATTCGCCCCGACAGGGAAACACTGAAGCTTTCTTT.

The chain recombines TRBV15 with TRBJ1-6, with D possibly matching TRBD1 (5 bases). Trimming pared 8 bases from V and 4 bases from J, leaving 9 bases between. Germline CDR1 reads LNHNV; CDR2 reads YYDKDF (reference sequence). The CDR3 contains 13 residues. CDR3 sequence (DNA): TGTGCCACCGGGGCCGGTTATAATTCACCCCTCCACTTT. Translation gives CATGAGYNSPLHF. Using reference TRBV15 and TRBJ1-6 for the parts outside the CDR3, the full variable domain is DAMVIQNPRYQVTQFGKPVTLSCSQTLNHNVMYWYQQKSSQAPKLLFHYYDKDFNNEADTPDNFQSRRPNTSFCFLDIRSPGLGDTAMYLCATGAGYNSPLHFGNGTRLTVT.

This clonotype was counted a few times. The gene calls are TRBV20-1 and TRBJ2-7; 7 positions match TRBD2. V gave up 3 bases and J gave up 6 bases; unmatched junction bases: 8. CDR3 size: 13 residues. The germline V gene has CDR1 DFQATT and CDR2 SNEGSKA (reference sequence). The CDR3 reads CSASAGEPLEQYF. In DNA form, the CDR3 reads TGCAGTGCTAGTGCGGGAGAGCCTCTCGAGCAGTACTTC.

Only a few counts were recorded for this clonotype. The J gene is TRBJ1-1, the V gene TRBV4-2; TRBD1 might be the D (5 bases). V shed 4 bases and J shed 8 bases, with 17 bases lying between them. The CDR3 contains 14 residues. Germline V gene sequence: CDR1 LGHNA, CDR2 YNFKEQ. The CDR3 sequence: CASSPQLGTPEAFF. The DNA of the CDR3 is TGTGCCAGCAGCCCCCAACTAGGGACGCCCGAAGCTTTCTTT.

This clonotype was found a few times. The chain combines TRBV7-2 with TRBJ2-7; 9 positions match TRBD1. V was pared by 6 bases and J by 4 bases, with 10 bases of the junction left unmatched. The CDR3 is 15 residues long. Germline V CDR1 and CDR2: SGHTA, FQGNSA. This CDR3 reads CASRLLVGQGYEQYF. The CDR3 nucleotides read TGTGCCAGCAGATTACTTGTCGGACAGGGGTACGAGCAGTACTTC.

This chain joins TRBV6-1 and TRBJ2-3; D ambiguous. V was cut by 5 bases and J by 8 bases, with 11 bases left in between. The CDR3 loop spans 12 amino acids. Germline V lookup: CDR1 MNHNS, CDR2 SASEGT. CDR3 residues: CASSYLIFTQYF. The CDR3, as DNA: TGTGCCAGCAGTTATCTTATTTTTACGCAGTATTTT.

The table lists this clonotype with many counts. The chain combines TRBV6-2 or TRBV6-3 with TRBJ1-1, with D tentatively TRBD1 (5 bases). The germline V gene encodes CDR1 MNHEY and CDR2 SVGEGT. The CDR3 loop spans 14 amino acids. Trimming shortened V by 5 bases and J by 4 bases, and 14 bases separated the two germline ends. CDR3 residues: CASSPRRGSTEAFF. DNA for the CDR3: TGTGCCAGCAGTCCCCGACGGGGGTCCACTGAAGCTTTCTTT.

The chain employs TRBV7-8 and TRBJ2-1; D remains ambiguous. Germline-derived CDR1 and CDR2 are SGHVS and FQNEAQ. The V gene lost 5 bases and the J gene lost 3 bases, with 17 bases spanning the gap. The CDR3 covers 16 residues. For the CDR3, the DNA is TGTGCCAGCAGCCTAGAGCTCAGAAATAACTACAATGAGCAGTTCTTC. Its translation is CASSLELRNNYNEQFF. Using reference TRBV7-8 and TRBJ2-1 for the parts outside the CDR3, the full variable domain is GAGVSQSPRYKVAKRGQDVALRCDPISGHVSLFWYQQALGQGPEFLTYFQNEAQLDKSGLPSDRFFAERPEGSVSTLKIQRTQQEDSAVYLCASSLELRNNYNEQFFGPGTRLTVL.